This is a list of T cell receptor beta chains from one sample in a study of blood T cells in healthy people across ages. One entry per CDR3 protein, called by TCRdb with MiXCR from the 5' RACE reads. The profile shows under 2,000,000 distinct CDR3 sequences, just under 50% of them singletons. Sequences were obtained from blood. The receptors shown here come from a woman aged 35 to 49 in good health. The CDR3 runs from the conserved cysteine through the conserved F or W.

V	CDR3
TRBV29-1	CSVRTSGVYNEQFF
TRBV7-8	CASSWGQRDQETQYF
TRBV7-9	CASSSFGSQYF
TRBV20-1	CSASTRTESFGETRYF
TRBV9	CASSVGDSVMNPGYTF
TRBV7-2	CASSSDRGWQFF
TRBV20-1	CSASSKNIQYF
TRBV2	CASSEASLAGVWQETQYF
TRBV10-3	CAISESDGVGTDTQYF
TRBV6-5	CASSSDRGLADTQYF
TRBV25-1	CASSELQVHGYTF
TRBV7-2	CASSLSIHETQYF
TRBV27	CASRGGTESYEQYF
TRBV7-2	CASSSGQGNNSPLHF
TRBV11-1	CASSLNVGQGATGANVLTF
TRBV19	CASTLDKGWSYNEQFF
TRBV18	CASSGDRSHEQYF
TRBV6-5	CASSYQGGPLHF
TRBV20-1	CSARDQGITKNIQYF
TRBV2	CASTLTPGGYEQYF
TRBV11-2	CASSKEAGLAGRYNEQFF
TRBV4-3	CASSQDWNGGAETQYF
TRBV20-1	CSARVAGAYSYTF
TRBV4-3	CASSHTPGATGDEQFF
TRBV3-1	CASSQGGTPYGYTF
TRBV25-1	CASSEWEARGRETQYF
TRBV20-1	CSASPGLAGGQNEQFF
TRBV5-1	CASSWGLARRAGADVLTF
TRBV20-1	CSAKTYWTTGTGFTDTQYF
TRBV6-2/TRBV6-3	CAGGRTTYEQYF
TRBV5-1	CASSPGGGQGAVYGYTF
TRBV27	CASSPYRGFNQPQHF
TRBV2	CASSGTEDYGYTF
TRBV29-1	CSVESRRDTQYF
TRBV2	CASSDSGGGNQETQYF
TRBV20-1	CSARELAGHYGEQFF
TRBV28	CASTLIQTGVYGYTF
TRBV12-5	CASGLFHRDRESTPKNQPQHF
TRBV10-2	CASSDGAGQGAYEQYF
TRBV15	CATSRAGTGVKEQYF
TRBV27	CASRATQGLGGYTF
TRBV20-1	CSAMDRTYGYTF
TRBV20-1	CSAMSGVSTDTQYF
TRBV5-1	CASSGTTSGGVYEQYF
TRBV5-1	CASSLIPERVNTEAFF
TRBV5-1	CASSFTLTGTNYGYTF
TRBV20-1	CSARAGKGRALGGYTF
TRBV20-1	CSARDHIQGGSGGDTQYF
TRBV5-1	CASSPSTGGAYNEQFF
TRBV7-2	CASRSRSELANYGYTF
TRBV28	CASFTSTETQYF
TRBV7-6	CASSPGGRERGYGYTF
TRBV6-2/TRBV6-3	CASKYIGTNTGELFF
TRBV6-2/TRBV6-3	CASASKPGQMTRYEQYF
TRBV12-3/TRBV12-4	CASSGTSGGEEEQFF